Each of the 23 T cell receptor beta chains below was sequenced from the same sample in a study of beta chain features in type 1 diabetes. Reverse transcribing all isolated RNA meant expressed TCRB transcripts were sequenced. Method: immunoSEQ multiplex PCR; TCRdb's copy keeps in-frame clones and lacks some. The profile shows some 270,000 clones, approximately 8.1% of them singletons. Sequencing was carried out using central memory CD4+ T cells from blood. These receptors all stem from a woman between 18 and 29 years old in good health.

Many counts were recorded for this clone. V gene TRBV7-9 combines with J gene TRBJ1-1; D gene uncertain. The V and J ends lost 3 bases and 3 bases respectively, with 5 bases between them. The CDR3 covers 12 residues. The germline V gene has CDR1 SEHNR and CDR2 FQNEAQ (reference sequence). The CDR3 reads CASSLSYTEAFF. In DNA, the CDR3 is TGTGCCAGCAGCTTGTCGTACACTGAAGCTTTCTTT.

This clone came up many times. V gene TRBV27 combines with J gene TRBJ1-6, with no clear D. Germline CDR1 reads MNHEY; CDR2 reads SMNVEV (reference sequence). The CDR3 sequence is 15 residues long. V lost 5 bases and J 9 bases, leaving 17 bases between the germline ends. The CDR3 loop is CASSPRWLTGSPLHF. CDR3 in DNA: TGTGCCAGCAGTCCCCGCTGGCTAACGGGTTCACCCCTCCACTTT.

This clone was counted between two and nine times. V and J are TRBV28 and TRBJ1-1; D remains ambiguous. There are 14 residues in the CDR3. The V gene's germline CDR1 is MDHEN and CDR2 SYDVKM. V was shortened by 3 bases and J by 1 base, with 9 bases between the two germline ends. CDR3 DNA: TGTGCCAGCAGTTTGGCGGGCAGGAACACTGAAGCTTTCTTT. Residues: CASSLAGRNTEAFF.

V and J are TRBV6-1 and TRBJ2-7; D is undetermined. The CDR3 is made up of 12 amino acids. Germline V gene lookup returns CDR1 MNHNS and CDR2 SASEGT. The CDR3 protein is CASRLGSLAVDV. The CDR3 DNA follows: TGTGCCAGCAGACTGGGGTCCCTTGCGGTCGACGTC.

This clone has ten or more counts. The chain couples TRBV2 to TRBJ1-3, with 9 positions matching TRBD1. Germline assignment: CDR1 SNHLY and CDR2 FYNNEI. With V trimmed by 8 bases and J by 0 bases, 2 bases remained unmatched. The CDR3 contains 14 residues. Written as DNA, the CDR3 is TGTGCCAGCCAGGGACAGGGCTCTGGAAACACCATATATTTT. Protein product: CASQGQGSGNTIYF.

The chain carries TRBV5-6 and TRBJ1-1, with D perhaps TRBD1 (5 bases). The V end lost 5 bases, the J end lost 2 bases, and 16 bases lay between the germline ends. This CDR3 is built from 15 residues. Germline loops: CDR1 SGHDT, CDR2 YYEEEE. CDR3 amino acids: CASSFGDDRNTEAFF. The CDR3 bases are TGTGCCAGCAGTTTCGGAGATGACAGAAACACTGAAGCTTTCTTT. Full variable domain (missing parts from reference TRBV5-6 and TRBJ1-1): DAGVTQSPTHLIKTRGQQVTLRCSPKSGHDTVSWYQQALGQGPQFIFQYYEEEERQRGNFPDRFSGHQFPNYSSELNVNALLLGDSALYLCASSFGDDRNTEAFFGQGTRLTVV.

The chain couples TRBV19 to TRBJ1-5; 8 nucleotides match TRBD1. Germline V gene lookup returns CDR1 LNHDA and CDR2 SQIVND (reference sequence). V lost 5 bases and J lost 7; bases outside the gene matches: 13. The length of the CDR3 is 16 residues. CDR3 loop: CASSPGQGRFRQPQHF. In DNA, the CDR3 is TGTGCCAGTAGTCCTGGACAGGGAAGGTTCAGGCAGCCCCAGCATTTT. Combining the CDR3 with reference TRBV19 and TRBJ1-5 gives the whole variable domain DGGITQSPKYLFRKEGQNVTLSCEQNLNHDAMYWYRQDPGQGLRLIYYSQIVNDFQKGDIAEGYSVSREKKESFPLTVTSAQKNPTAFYLCASSPGQGRFRQPQHFGDGTRLSIL.

The sample holds a few counts of this clone. This chain joins TRBV18 and TRBJ2-5; D not certain. This CDR3 spans 16 amino acids. The V end lost 3 bases, the J end lost 1 base, and 15 bases lay between the germline ends. From germline, CDR1 is KGHSH and CDR2 LQKENI. This chain's CDR3 is CASSPILPTGQETQYF. DNA for the CDR3: TGTGCCAGCTCACCGATACTACCGACGGGCCAAGAGACCCAGTACTTC.

Only a few counts were recorded for this clone. The V call is TRBV4-3, the J call TRBJ2-3, with TRBD2 matching 9 bases. The CDR3 is made up of 13 amino acids. Germline V gene data show CDR1 as LGHNA and CDR2 as YSLEER. V shed 4 bases and J 4 bases; nucleotides not matched to a gene: 0. The CDR3 region is CASSRGRADTQYF. Here the CDR3 DNA reads TGCGCCAGCAGCCGCGGGAGGGCAGATACGCAGTATTTT.

In its sample, this clone was seen a few times. The chain's CDR3 is CASSRDPLTANYGYTF. For the CDR3, the DNA is TGTGCCAGCAGCCGAGATCCCTTGACCGCTAACTATGGCTACACCTTC. The chain carries TRBV4-2 and TRBJ1-2; D is unclear. The length of the CDR3 is 16 residues. Germline V gene data show CDR1 as LGHNA and CDR2 as YNFKEQ. Trimming took off 4 bases at V and 0 bases at J, with 15 bases between the two ends.

The table lists this clone with many counts. Different DNA sequences within this sample yield the same CDR3. The chain recombines TRBV29-1 with TRBJ2-7; 10 nucleotides line up with TRBD1. Trimming took 4 bases from V and 6 from J; bases not matched to a gene: 3. The CDR3 runs to 12 residues. Germline V gene sequence: CDR1 SQVTM, CDR2 ANQGSEA. The CDR3 DNA reads as TGCAGCGTTGGGGGACAGGGGAGCGAGCAGTACTTC. Translated, it gives CSVGGQGSEQYF.

This clone was detected ten times or more. The chain carries TRBV18 and TRBJ2-3; TRBD2 is a possible D gene (5 bases). The CDR3 has 16 amino acids. Germline V gene sequence: CDR1 KGHSH, CDR2 LQKENI. V was pared by 6 bases and J by 5 bases, with 21 bases between. The CDR3 nucleotides read TGTGCCAGCTCCCCCGGACTCATCCCAGCACAAGATACGCAGTATTTT. As protein: CASSPGLIPAQDTQYF.

This clone was counted between two and nine times. The chain joins TRBV10-3 to TRBJ1-1, with 7 bases identical to TRBD1. With 7 bases clipped from V and 6 bases from J, the junction kept 8 bases outside the gene matches. Germline V CDR1 and CDR2: ENHRY, SYGVKD. CDR3 length: 13 residues. This CDR3 is CAIKTGEIAEAFF. CDR3 bases: TGTGCCATCAAAACAGGGGAAATCGCTGAAGCTTTCTTT.

The chain employs TRBV6-5 and TRBJ1-2; D unclear. Trimming pared 6 bases from V and 0 bases from J, leaving 8 bases between. This CDR3 region has 13 residues. Germline CDR1 is MNHEY and CDR2 is SVGAGI. The DNA of the CDR3 is TGTGCCAGCAGGCTCGATTCTAACTATGGCTACACCTTC. This sequence encodes CASRLDSNYGYTF.

This clone has just a few counts. This sequence joins TRBV5-6 and TRBJ2-1; 12 bases match TRBD1. This CDR3 region has 17 residues. J was trimmed by 2 bases and V by 5 bases; bases with no gene match: 8. Germline V lookup: CDR1 SGHDT, CDR2 YYEEEE. The CDR3 loop reads CASRGLGQGAPYNEQFF. CDR3 sequence (DNA): TGTGCCAGCAGGGGTTTGGGACAGGGGGCTCCCTACAATGAGCAGTTCTTC.

Points on this clone: A much larger clone lies a single base off, so this may be a read error. V is TRBV5-4 and J is TRBJ2-3; the match to TRBD2 covers 9 bases. Trimming at V came to 0 bases and at J to 2 bases, leaving 4 bases not matched to a gene. The CDR3 loop spans 16 amino acids. Germline CDR1 and CDR2: SGHNT and YYREEE (reference sequence). The CDR3: CASSLGGGGATDTQYF. The DNA for the CDR3 is TGTGCCAGCAGCTTGGGGGGCGGGGGGGCCACAGATACGCAGTATTTT.

This clone turned up a few times. The CDR3 is CAWSPSDSSLGWHQPQHF. CDR3 bases: TGTGCCTGGAGTCCATCGGACAGCTCCTTGGGGTGGCATCAGCCCCAGCATTTT. The chain links TRBV30 to TRBJ1-5, with D possibly TRBD1 on 6 matching bases. CDR3 length: 18 residues. Germline values: CDR1 GTSNPN, CDR2 SVGIG (reference sequence). Trimming cost V 2 bases and J 5 bases, with 25 bases left between them.

This clone was counted a few times. The rearrangement joins TRBV6-1 to TRBJ2-1; D gene uncertain. The CDR3 has 12 residues. Germline V gene sequence: CDR1 MNHNS, CDR2 SASEGT. The germline V and J ends were trimmed by 4 bases and 9 bases, with 10 bases remaining between them. The CDR3 loop is CASSAVRTEQFF. In DNA form, the CDR3 reads TGTGCCAGCAGTGCGGTTCGTACTGAGCAGTTCTTC.

This clone was counted between two and nine times. The gene calls are TRBV15 and TRBJ2-1; 10 bases map to TRBD2. In germline, CDR1 is LNHNV, CDR2 YYDKDF (reference sequence). The CDR3 loop spans 16 amino acids. The J segment lost 2 bases and the V segment lost 5 bases, leaving 6 bases of the junction unmatched. CDR3 in amino acids: CATSVYGTSAYNEQFF. In DNA form, the CDR3 reads TGTGCCACCAGCGTCTACGGGACTAGCGCCTACAATGAGCAGTTCTTC.

CDR3 amino acids: CASLGRAGNEQFF. The CDR3 DNA reads TGTGCCAGCTTGGGCCGGGCAGGCAATGAGCAGTTCTTC. The genes are TRBV18 and TRBJ2-1; D is undetermined. Germline lookup yields CDR1 KGHSH and CDR2 LQKENI. The CDR3 totals 13 residues. V lost 7 bases, J lost 6 bases, and 13 bases lay in between.

There are a few counts of this clone. The chain employs TRBV5-4 and TRBJ2-5, with D perhaps TRBD2 (5 bases). The V gene lost 1 base and the J gene lost 5 bases, with 15 bases spanning the gap. From germline, CDR1 is SGHNT and CDR2 YYREEE (reference sequence). CDR3 length: 15 residues. CDR3 amino acids: CASSLIGSGGETQYF. The DNA of the CDR3 is TGTGCCAGCAGCTTGATTGGCTCGGGCGGGGAGACCCAGTACTTC. Full variable domain (outside the CDR3, taken from reference TRBV5-4 and TRBJ2-5): ETGVTQSPTHLIKTRGQQVTLRCSSQSGHNTVSWYQQALGQGPQFIFQYYREEENGRGNFPPRFSGLQFPNYSSELNVNALELDDSALYLCASSLIGSGGETQYFGPGTRLLVL.

This clone was found a few times. The chain employs TRBV6-6 and TRBJ2-5; D gene uncertain. Trimming cost V 6 bases and J 7 bases, with 15 bases left between them. CDR1 is MNHNY, CDR2 SVGAGI, per germline (reference sequence). This CDR3 region has 13 residues. The CDR3 DNA follows: TGTGCCAGCAGCGTCGACGGAATCGGGACCCAGTACTTC. It encodes CASSVDGIGTQYF.

CDR3: CASSLAGEDGYTF. DNA of the CDR3: TGTGCCAGCAGCTTAGCAGGGGAGGATGGCTACACCTTC. The chain carries TRBV28 and TRBJ1-2; perhaps TRBD1 as D (6 bases). The CDR3 consists of 13 residues. The germline CDR1 and CDR2 sequences are MDHEN and SYDVKM. Trimming cost V 6 bases and J 6 bases, with 14 bases left between them.